Below, 28 T cell receptor beta chains from the same sample are listed, as sequenced in a study of cytomegalovirus exposure and HLA in healthy donors. PCR primers comprised 60 Vbeta and 13 Jbeta primers. Sequencing used immunoSEQ multiplex PCR; TCRdb keeps in-frame clones, though not all of them. The sample includes approximately 140,000 clones, about four fifths of them seen just once. Sequenced material: PBMCs. The receptors shown here come from a male donor in good health and CMV-seronegative.

The V and J genes are TRBV6-5 and TRBJ1-1, with 9 bases aligning to TRBD1. The CDR3 extends over 14 amino acids. Germline-derived CDR1 and CDR2 are MNHEY and SVGAGI. V shed 5 bases, J shed 5 bases, and the junction held 6 bases outside the gene matches. The CDR3 DNA reads TGTGCCAGCAGTATTACAGGGGGCTGGACTGAAGCTTTCTTT. It is translated as CASSITGGWTEAFF.

The sample holds a few counts of this clone. The chain carries TRBV7-2 and TRBJ2-6; a weak D match, TRBD1 (6 bases). CDR3 length: 17 residues. Trimming pared 8 bases from V and 0 bases from J, leaving 17 bases between. Looked up from germline, CDR1 is SGHTA and CDR2 is FQGNSA. CDR3 coding DNA: TGTGCCAGCTCCCCGGGTGGACAGACCTCTGGGGCCAACGTCCTGACTTTC. This codes for CASSPGGQTSGANVLTF.

The chain couples TRBV28 to TRBJ2-7; 8 nucleotides align to TRBD1. The length of the CDR3 is 14 residues. V lost 6 bases to trimming and J lost 1 base; unmatched junction nucleotides: 5. Germline assignment: CDR1 MDHEN and CDR2 SYDVKM. This chain's CDR3 is CASRLQGVSYEQYF. In DNA form, the CDR3 reads TGTGCCAGCAGACTACAGGGGGTATCCTACGAGCAGTACTTC. Full variable domain (missing parts from reference TRBV28 and TRBJ2-7): DVKVTQSSRYLVKRTGEKVFLECVQDMDHENMFWYRQDPGLGLRLIYFSYDVKMKEKGDIPEGYSVSREKKERFSLILESASTNQTSMYLCASRLQGVSYEQYFGPGTRLTVT.

The chain joins TRBV15 to TRBJ2-5; 8 nucleotides line up with TRBD2. The J call is uncertain, as TRBJ2-7 better fits the DNA end. Germline values: CDR1 LNHNV, CDR2 YYDKDF (reference sequence). The length of the CDR3 is 13 residues. CDR3 bases: TGTGCCACCGGGGGAAGCGGGAGTATCGAGCAGTACTTC. Its translation is CATGGSGSIEQYF.

This chain uses TRBV5-1 with TRBJ1-1; 9 nucleotides align to TRBD1. Germline V CDR1 and CDR2: SGHRS, YFSETQ. This CDR3 comprises 18 residues. Trimming took 5 bases from V and 0 from J; bases not matched to a gene: 14. CDR3 sequence (DNA): TGCGCCAGCAGACTCCTGGACAGGGGAGAGACTATGAACACTGAAGCTTTCTTT. This gives the protein CASRLLDRGETMNTEAFF. The whole variable domain, filled in from reference TRBV5-1 and TRBJ1-1, reads KAGVTQTPRYLIKTRGQQVTLSCSPISGHRSVSWYQQTPGQGLQFLFEYFSETQRNKGNFPGRFSGRQFSNSRSEMNVSTLELGDSALYLCASRLLDRGETMNTEAFFGQGTRLTVV.

The J gene is TRBJ2-2, the V gene TRBV9, with 8 bases identical to TRBD2. This CDR3 has 17 amino acids. CDR1 is SGDLS and CDR2 is YYNGEE in the germline V gene. V was pared by 0 bases and J by 1 base, with 5 bases of the junction left unmatched. The CDR3 nucleotides read TGTGCCAGCAGCGTAGCTATTCGGGAGGGGAACACCGGGGAGCTGTTTTTT. Its protein product is CASSVAIREGNTGELFF.

J is TRBJ2-1 and V is TRBV5-6, with D uncertain. In germline, CDR1 is SGHDT, CDR2 YYEEEE. V lost 2 bases and J lost 0, with 3 bases in between. This CDR3 spans 13 amino acids. CDR3 DNA: TGTGCCAGCAGCTTCGGCTCCTACAATGAGCAGTTCTTC. Its protein is CASSFGSYNEQFF.

The DNA for the CDR3 is TGTGCCAGCAGCTTGGGGGGACAGGGCACAGATACGCAGTATTTT. This codes for CASSLGGQGTDTQYF. The chain has TRBV5-6 and TRBJ2-3, with TRBD1 matching 8 bases. The CDR3 length is 15 residues. J gave up 1 base and V 0 bases, and 1 base lay outside the gene matches. CDR1 SGHDT and CDR2 YYEEEE come from the germline V gene.

Worth noting for this clone: This same CDR3 is encoded by further DNA sequences in the sample. The chain's CDR3 is CASSYTGNTEAFF. In nucleotides, the CDR3 is TGTGCCAGTAGCTACACAGGGAACACTGAAGCTTTCTTT. This chain uses TRBV19 with TRBJ1-1; tentatively, D is TRBD1 (5 bases). CDR3 length: 13 amino acids. Looked up from germline, CDR1 is LNHDA and CDR2 is SQIVND (reference sequence). Between the trimmed V and J ends, which lost 6 bases and 1 base, there was a span of 9 bases.

CDR3: CAWSVALNQPQHF. DNA for the CDR3: TGTGCCTGGAGTGTTGCACTTAATCAGCCCCAGCATTTT. The chain combines TRBV30 with TRBJ1-5; no firm D call. Germline V gene sequence: CDR1 GTSNPN, CDR2 SVGIG (reference sequence). This CDR3 region has 13 residues. Trimming shortened V by 0 bases and J by 4 bases, and 7 bases separated the two germline ends.

This chain joins TRBV2 and TRBJ2-1, with 12 bases lining up with TRBD2. After removal of 7 bases from V and 4 bases from J, the junction contained 5 bases not matched to a gene. Germline V CDR1 and CDR2: SNHLY, FYNNEI. CDR3 length: 15 residues. The CDR3 protein is CASIIGLAGYNEQFF. The CDR3 DNA reads TGTGCCAGCATTATCGGACTAGCGGGGTACAATGAGCAGTTCTTC.

The gene calls are TRBV29-1 and TRBJ1-2, with D possibly matching TRBD1 (5 bases). The CDR3 has 14 residues. Germline V gives CDR1 SQVTM, CDR2 ANQGSEA. V was clipped by 4 bases and J by 0 bases, with 12 bases between them. CDR3 in amino acids: CSVGGLVSNYGYTF. DNA for the CDR3: TGCAGCGTTGGGGGACTGGTTTCTAACTATGGCTACACCTTC.

The chain carries TRBV2 and TRBJ2-7, with TRBD1 matching over 9 bases. J gave up 5 bases and V 10 bases, and 12 bases lay outside the gene matches. CDR1 SNHLY and CDR2 FYNNEI come from the germline V gene. This CDR3 comprises 14 residues. CDR3 sequence: CATQAGTGPNEQYF. CDR3 coding DNA: TGTGCCACCCAGGCCGGGACAGGGCCAAACGAGCAGTACTTC.

This chain connects TRBV10-3 to TRBJ2-2, with a weak D call TRBD1 (6 bases). The CDR3 contains 14 residues. The V and J ends lost 3 bases and 5 bases respectively, with 10 bases between them. The germline CDR1 and CDR2 sequences are ENHRY and SYGVKD. The CDR3 DNA is TGTGCCATCAGTGAAGAGGGGGTGACCGGGGAGCTGTTTTTT. Translated, it gives CAISEEGVTGELFF.

This chain uses TRBV4-1 with TRBJ2-7; TRBD2 aligns across 8 bases. The CDR3 sequence is 15 residues long. The germline V gene encodes CDR1 MGHRA and CDR2 YSYEKL. V was clipped by 2 bases and J by 3 bases; unmatched bases: 6. CDR3 bases: TGCGCCAGCAGCCAATACCATAGCGGGGTCTACGAGCAGTACTTC. Translation gives CASSQYHSGVYEQYF.

The chain has TRBV7-2 and TRBJ1-4, with a weak D call TRBD1 (5 bases). Trimming cost V 1 base and J 4 bases, with 10 bases left between them. Germline assignment: CDR1 SGHTA and CDR2 FQGNSA. The CDR3 sequence is 15 residues long. CDR3 in amino acids: CASSLGGGFNEKLFF. CDR3 nucleotides: TGTGCCAGCAGCTTAGGCGGGGGATTTAATGAAAAACTGTTTTTT. The variable domain in full, with the rest retrieved from reference TRBV7-2 and TRBJ1-4, is GAGVSQSPSNKVTEKGKDVELRCDPISGHTALYWYRQSLGQGLEFLIYFQGNSAPDKSGLPSDRFSAERTGGSVSTLTIQRTQQEDSAVYLCASSLGGGFNEKLFFGSGTQLSVL.

This chain links TRBV7-6 with TRBJ2-3; 7 bases are shared with TRBD1. Per the germline V gene, CDR1 is SGHVS and CDR2 is FNYEAQ. The CDR3 totals 19 residues. The J segment lost 2 bases and the V segment lost 1 base, leaving 15 bases of the junction unmatched. The CDR3 loop is CASSLVQGISTTNTDTQYF. As DNA, the CDR3 is TGTGCCAGCAGCTTAGTACAGGGGATCTCTACGACCAACACAGATACGCAGTATTTT.

DNA for the CDR3: TGTGCCAGCAGCTTAACGTCGACAGGGTCGAACACCGGGGAGCTGTTTTTT. Translation gives CASSLTSTGSNTGELFF. V gene TRBV11-1 combines with J gene TRBJ2-2, with 7 bases that match TRBD1. Germline assignment: CDR1 SGHAT and CDR2 FQDESV (reference sequence). V lost 2 bases and J lost 0; bases outside the gene matches: 6. The CDR3 runs 17 residues.

This clone turned up a few times. The rearrangement joins TRBV29-1 to TRBJ2-3; 12 bases line up with TRBD2. Germline assignment: CDR1 SQVTM and CDR2 ANQGSEA. The J segment lost 6 bases and the V segment lost 7 bases, leaving 8 bases of the junction unmatched. This CDR3 spans 14 amino acids. The CDR3 spells CSGQTSGSSDTQYF. The CDR3, as DNA: TGCAGCGGTCAGACTAGCGGGAGCTCGGATACGCAGTATTTT.

In its sample, this clone was seen a few times. An end of the junction differs from the germline gene, which may be a read error. This rearrangement joins TRBV7-9 to TRBJ2-7, with TRBD1 matching 8 bases. The CDR3 is 16 amino acids. Germline CDR1 and CDR2: SEHNR and FQNEAQ (reference sequence). The DNA of the CDR3 is TGTTCCAGCACCTTATCTAAAGGCAGGGGGCTTGACGAGCAGTACTTC. Residues: CSSTLSKGRGLDEQYF.

This clone was picked up a small number of times. The rearrangement uses TRBV28 and TRBJ1-1; D remains ambiguous. Trimming took 6 bases from V and 5 from J, leaving 10 bases between them. Germline V gene data show CDR1 as MDHEN and CDR2 as SYDVKM. The CDR3 covers 12 residues. The DNA for the CDR3 is TGTGCCAGCAGCTCCGGGTATACTGAAGCTTTCTTT. As protein: CASSSGYTEAFF.

This clone came up once. The same CDR3 can be traced to other DNA sequences in this sample. The chain employs TRBV7-9 and TRBJ2-7; TRBD1 matches at 10 bases. CDR3 size: 16 residues. Germline CDR1 SEHNR, CDR2 FQNEAQ (reference sequence). V shed 6 bases, J shed 7 bases, and the junction held 15 bases outside the gene matches. CDR3 sequence (DNA): TGTGCCAGCAGTGCGGGCTGGGGACAGGGGCGAATGGAGCAGTACTTC. It translates to CASSAGWGQGRMEQYF.

The CDR3 bases are TGTGCCAGCAGCGCCGTTCCGGGTGAGCAGTTCTTC. It codes for CASSAVPGEQFF. The chain has TRBV9 and TRBJ2-1; D remains unclear. CDR3 size: 12 residues. Germline CDR1 is SGDLS and CDR2 is YYNGEE. With 3 bases removed from V and 9 bases from J, the gap between germline ends came to 10 bases.

The chain combines TRBV19 with TRBJ1-1, with 8 bases matching TRBD1. CDR1 is LNHDA, CDR2 SQIVND, per germline (reference sequence). This CDR3 has 16 amino acids. Germline trimming cut 5 bases from V and 0 bases from J; bases unmatched to any gene: 8. The CDR3 DNA reads as TGTGCCAGTAGTGACAGGGGTTCCCTTATGAACACTGAAGCTTTCTTT. Its protein product is CASSDRGSLMNTEAFF.

The CDR3 loop is CASSDGAVAPGELFF. The CDR3 region has the DNA TGTGCCAGCAGTGATGGAGCGGTGGCCCCCGGGGAGCTGTTTTTT. The chain employs TRBV2 and TRBJ2-2, with D possibly matching TRBD2 (5 bases). Germline assignment: CDR1 SNHLY and CDR2 FYNNEI. The CDR3 contains 15 residues. Deletions cut 3 bases from V and 6 bases from J, with 14 bases between.

The CDR3 is CASTLSGGNEQFF. In DNA form, the CDR3 reads TGTGCCAGCACCCTTAGCGGAGGCAATGAGCAGTTCTTC. The chain is built from TRBV11-2 and TRBJ2-1, with a tentative D call TRBD2 (6 bases). Germline V CDR1 and CDR2: SGHAT, FQNNGV. V gave up 7 bases and J gave up 6 bases, with 13 bases separating them. There are 13 residues in the CDR3.

This clone was observed a few times. The V and J genes are TRBV7-9 and TRBJ1-5, with D possibly being TRBD1 (5 bases). V lost 1 base to trimming and J lost 5 bases, with 21 bases between them. The CDR3 extends over 18 amino acids. Germline loops: CDR1 SEHNR, CDR2 FQNEAQ (reference sequence). In DNA form, the CDR3 reads TGTGCCAGCAGCTTAGGGATGGGGTCGACGGGGGATTATCAGCCCCAGCATTTT. Translating gives CASSLGMGSTGDYQPQHF.

The J gene is TRBJ2-6, the V gene TRBV5-4, with TRBD2 matching 8 bases. V dropped 0 bases and J dropped 0; count of bases not matched to a gene: 8. The CDR3 consists of 19 residues. CDR1 is SGHNT and CDR2 is YYREEE in the germline V gene (reference sequence). The CDR3 bases are TGTGCCAGCAGCTTGGCAGTAGCGGGACTCTACTCTGGGGCCAACGTCCTGACTTTC. Amino acid sequence: CASSLAVAGLYSGANVLTF. Drawing the rest from reference TRBV5-4 and TRBJ2-6, the complete variable domain is ETGVTQSPTHLIKTRGQQVTLRCSSQSGHNTVSWYQQALGQGPQFIFQYYREEENGRGNFPPRFSGLQFPNYSSELNVNALELDDSALYLCASSLAVAGLYSGANVLTFGAGSRLTVL.